These 2 T cell receptor beta chains originate from one sample sequenced in a study of shared clonotypes between healthy human individuals. Generated by immunoSEQ multiplex PCR, the TCRdb table keeps only in-frame clones and is missing some. The sample has more than 900,000 clones, about 80% seen once; the top ten hold around 0.6%. The source material was memory CD4+ T cells from PBMCs. Sample subset: CD45RA-negative fraction. The receptor source for this set is a man younger than 35 in good health. Some clones in this sample may be carry-over from other donors' samples.

In DNA, the CDR3 is TGTGCCAGCAGCCCCGGGGGGCATTTGAGCAATCAGCCCCAGCATTTT. Protein: CASSPGGHLSNQPQHF. This chain uses TRBV9 with TRBJ1-5, with D perhaps TRBD1 (6 bases). The CDR3 is made up of 16 amino acids. Germline V gives CDR1 SGDLS, CDR2 YYNGEE. Deletions cut 4 bases from V and 1 base from J, with 15 bases between.

This clone was counted a few times. The CDR3 loop reads CSAPDVSEAFF. The CDR3 DNA follows: TGCAGTGCTCCGGATGTCTCTGAAGCTTTCTTT. The chain couples TRBV20-1 to TRBJ1-1; D unresolved. CDR1 is DFQATT and CDR2 is SNEGSKA in the germline V gene (reference sequence). This CDR3 region has 11 residues. Trimming removed 5 bases at V and 6 bases at J, with 10 bases between.